This T cell receptor beta chain was identified during a study of CD8+CD57+ T cells in acquired aplastic anemia. The overall study: Across the sorted CD4+ and CD8+ cells, DNA amounts averaged roughly 3.5 ug.

The ends were cut back, 6 bases at V and 0 bases at J, with 12 bases in the middle. From germline, CDR1 is MGHDK and CDR2 SYGVNS. The CDR3 sequence is 15 residues long. The patients chosen for sequencing had shown expansion of CD8+CD57+ cells (detected by flow cytometry). The template used for profiling TCR beta VDJ and CDR3 was genomic DNA. Each CDR3 protein gets one entry after TCRdb re-called the reads with MiXCR. Here the sample spans 150,000 to 200,000 distinct CDR3 sequences, about 64% being singletons. Sequencing used sorted CD4+, CD8+, or CD8+CD57+ T cells (not recorded which) from PBMCs. The chain combines TRBV25-1 with TRBJ1-5; the D gene is possibly TRBD1 (5 bases). The TCR sequence derives from a human donor with aplastic anemia. CDR3 sequence reads: CASSPGTNSNQPQHF. The DNA of the CDR3 is TGTGCCAGCAGCCCCGGGACGAATAGCAATCAGCCCCAGCATTTT. Filled out from reference TRBV25-1 and TRBJ1-5, the complete variable domain reads EADIYQTPRYLVIGTGKKITLECSQTMGHDKMYWYQQDPGMELHLIHYSYGVNSTEKGDLSSESTVSRIRTEHFPLTLESARPSHTSQYLCASSPGTNSNQPQHFGDGTRLSIL.